This paragraph reports one T cell receptor (beta chain). Its matching antigen is unknown. The time point here: baseline pretreatment blood. Treatment of the sample: 15 Gy SBRT to primary tumor, nephrectomy 4 weeks later. The data were taken from a study of radiation and T cells in renal cell carcinoma. Study results and limitations: Top tumor clonotypes rose in blood 2 weeks post-radiation, then contracted.

Germline CDR1 is SEHNR and CDR2 is FQNEAQ (reference sequence). This CDR3 comprises 13 residues. Profiled with immunoSEQ multiplex PCR; TCRdb holds only in-frame clones, not every one. Here the sample spans some 100,000 clones, about four fifths being singletons. J is TRBJ2-5 and V is TRBV7-9, with 7 positions matching TRBD1. The closer fit of TRBJ2-7 to the DNA end suggests the J call may be wrong. The origin of this receptor is a man in his sixties with renal cell carcinoma. Sequenced here: blood, sampled from a patient whose treatment included radiotherapy and nephrectomy. This CDR3 is CASTGTALYEQYF. In DNA form, the CDR3 reads TGTGCCAGCACCGGGACAGCACTTTACGAGCAGTACTTC.